A single sample is the source of the 12 T cell receptor beta chains below, sequenced in a study of technical replicates of blood from a handful of donors. Repertoires were generated with immunoSEQ multiplex PCR, while TCRdb's copy carries only in-frame clones and drops some. Counted here are 70,000 to 75,000 clones, approximately 95% occurring once; the ten biggest clones make up 0.2% to 0.3%. The sequenced sample was T cells isolated from PBMCs. The receptors here all came from a human donor in good health.

CDR3: CASSYRGQATEAFF. In DNA form, the CDR3 reads TGTGCCAGCAGTTACAGGGGACAGGCCACTGAAGCTTTCTTT. The chain couples TRBV6-5 to TRBJ1-1; TRBD1 matches at 8 bases. This CDR3 has 14 residues. CDR1 is MNHEY and CDR2 is SVGAGI in the germline V gene. Losses at the gene ends were 2 bases for V and 4 bases for J; bases not matched to a gene: 3.

This sequence joins TRBV7-8 and TRBJ1-5; D is perhaps TRBD1 (6 bases). The CDR3 extends over 16 amino acids. In germline, CDR1 is SGHVS, CDR2 FQNEAQ. Between the trimmed V and J ends, which lost 1 base and 7 bases, there was a span of 17 bases. This CDR3 reads CASSLGRTVPFQPQHF. The CDR3 DNA is TGTGCCAGCAGCTTAGGGCGGACAGTTCCGTTCCAGCCCCAGCATTTT. Together with reference TRBV7-8 and TRBJ1-5, the CDR3 gives the full variable domain: GAGVSQSPRYKVAKRGQDVALRCDPISGHVSLFWYQQALGQGPEFLTYFQNEAQLDKSGLPSDRFFAERPEGSVSTLKIQRTQQEDSAVYLCASSLGRTVPFQPQHFGDGTRLSIL.

The chain joins TRBV5-1 to TRBJ2-5; D remains ambiguous. The CDR3 has 14 residues. Per germline, CDR1 SGHRS and CDR2 YFSETQ. The germline V and J ends were trimmed by 2 bases and 2 bases, with 10 bases remaining between them. The CDR3 region has the DNA TGCGCCAGCAGCTTCACAACCCAACAAGAGACCCAGTACTTC. It encodes CASSFTTQQETQYF.

This clone was detected once. V is TRBV7-9 and J is TRBJ1-4; D not resolved. This CDR3 spans 15 amino acids. Trimming removed 5 bases at V and 0 bases at J, with 10 bases between. Germline V lookup: CDR1 SEHNR, CDR2 FQNEAQ (reference sequence). CDR3 protein: CASSGGPATNEKLFF. The CDR3 nucleotides are TGTGCCAGCAGCGGAGGACCTGCAACTAATGAAAAACTGTTTTTT.

The rearrangement uses TRBV18 and TRBJ1-1; TRBD1 agrees at 8 bases. CDR3 length equals 15 residues. Trimming took 2 bases from V and 0 from J; bases not matched to a gene: 2. Germline V gene lookup returns CDR1 KGHSH and CDR2 LQKENI. CDR3 DNA: TGTGCCAGCTCACCAACGGACAGGGTGAACACTGAAGCTTTCTTT. It encodes CASSPTDRVNTEAFF.

The V call is TRBV2, the J call TRBJ1-2, with 9 bases that match TRBD1. This CDR3 has 16 amino acids. The V and J ends lost 3 bases and 2 bases, in that order; junction bases with no gene match: 7. From germline, CDR1 is SNHLY and CDR2 FYNNEI. CDR3: CASSDPTGTGNYGYTF. CDR3 nucleotides: TGTGCCAGCAGTGACCCCACCGGGACAGGGAACTATGGCTACACCTTC.

The gene calls are TRBV5-6 and TRBJ1-2; a weak D match, TRBD1 (6 bases). Deletions cut 1 base from V and 3 bases from J, with 13 bases between. Germline V gives CDR1 SGHDT, CDR2 YYEEEE. This CDR3 has 15 amino acids. CDR3: CASSLWAQGYYGYTF. The CDR3 region has the DNA TGTGCCAGCAGCTTGTGGGCCCAGGGGTACTATGGCTACACCTTC. The complete variable domain, with remaining parts taken from reference TRBV5-6 and TRBJ1-2, reads DAGVTQSPTHLIKTRGQQVTLRCSPKSGHDTVSWYQQALGQGPQFIFQYYEEEERQRGNFPDRFSGHQFPNYSSELNVNALLLGDSALYLCASSLWAQGYYGYTFGSGTRLTVV.

The chain joins TRBV7-3 to TRBJ1-6, with D possibly TRBD1 on 5 matching bases. V was trimmed by 5 bases and J by 0 bases, leaving 26 bases between them. This CDR3 contains 21 residues. Germline lookup yields CDR1 SGHTA and CDR2 FQGTGA. CDR3 sequence (DNA): TGTGCCAGCAGCCCACTAAACCGGACACCCAACAAAAGCTCCTATAATTCACCCCTCCACTTT. Its translation is CASSPLNRTPNKSSYNSPLHF.

V gene TRBV5-1 combines with J gene TRBJ2-1, with TRBD2 identical over 9 bases. V was clipped by 4 bases and J by 0 bases; unmatched bases: 8. Germline V CDR1 and CDR2: SGHRS, YFSETQ. The CDR3 extends over 17 amino acids. The CDR3 reads CASSPGLAISSYNEQFF. The CDR3 nucleotides are TGCGCCAGCAGCCCCGGACTAGCGATCAGCTCCTACAATGAGCAGTTCTTC. Variable domain in full (rest from reference TRBV5-1 and TRBJ2-1): KAGVTQTPRYLIKTRGQQVTLSCSPISGHRSVSWYQQTPGQGLQFLFEYFSETQRNKGNFPGRFSGRQFSNSRSEMNVSTLELGDSALYLCASSPGLAISSYNEQFFGPGTRLTVL.

This clone was recorded only once. This sequence joins TRBV30 and TRBJ1-1; D remains ambiguous. Between the trimmed V and J ends, which lost 8 bases and 1 base, there was a span of 8 bases. The CDR3 loop spans 11 amino acids. Germline values: CDR1 GTSNPN, CDR2 SVGIG (reference sequence). CDR3 nucleotides: TGTGCCGGGCACGAGAACACTGAAGCTTTCTTT. Its protein product is CAGHENTEAFF.

In this sample, this clone turned up once. The rearrangement uses TRBV2 and TRBJ2-3, with 7 bases aligning to TRBD2. This CDR3 contains 17 residues. The junction had 11 bases not matched to a gene; V was cut back by 2 bases and J by 3 bases. Germline-derived CDR1 and CDR2 are SNHLY and FYNNEI. The CDR3 bases are TGTGCCAGCAGTGAAAAGGGTCCTAGCGGAAGTACAGATACGCAGTATTTT. This gives the protein CASSEKGPSGSTDTQYF.

The V and J genes are TRBV6-1 and TRBJ2-7, with TRBD1 identical over 9 bases. The ends lost 3 bases at V and 3 bases at J; junction bases unmatched: 6. The CDR3 runs to 15 residues. Germline V lookup: CDR1 MNHNS, CDR2 SASEGT. The CDR3 loop is CASSEGQGLNYEQYF. Written as DNA, the CDR3 is TGTGCCAGCAGTGAGGGACAGGGCTTAAACTACGAGCAGTACTTC.